This T cell receptor (beta chain) stems from a study of OX40 agonist ivuxolimab in advanced cancers. Broadly, across the study: Ivuxolimab, which targeted the costimulatory receptor OX40 (CD134), was an agonistic, fully human IgG2 monoclonal antibody. Partial responses were achieved by three dose-escalation patients, of whom one had hepatocellular carcinoma and two had cutaneous melanoma. The paper covers the monotherapy dose-escalation part of the phase I ivuxolimab trial, which included N of about 50 patients. Intravenous ivuxolimab was administered to patients every 2 weeks at six dose levels: 0.01, 0.1, 0.3, 1.5, 3 and 10 mg/kg. Among the roughly 50 dose-escalation patients, around 19 had hepatocellular carcinoma, 15 melanoma, 9 renal cell carcinoma and 9 head and neck cancer. Prior anti-PD-1, anti-PD-L1 or anti-CTLA-4 therapy was permitted, and checkpoint inhibitors had been received by approximately 39% of dose-escalation patients. Peripheral TCRbeta sequencing aimed to test whether ivuxolimab altered TCR sequence diversity and caused clonal T-cell expansion. The dose-escalation cohort was 80% to 90% male with a mean age of around 64 years, ranging from roughly 20 to 80.

Concerning this clone itself: The antigen it recognizes is unknown. Within one base of it there is no much larger clone, and no base qualities were kept.

From cysteine to phenylalanine, the CDR3 is 16 amino acids long. Only the CDR3 region is kept as DNA, spanning 48 bases read in frame from base 1. CDR1 and CDR2, per the germline V gene (reference sequence), are SEHNR and FQNEAQ. Cut back by 4 bases and 8 bases, the V and J ends lie 21 bases apart. The trial excluded patients who had a history of autoimmune disease or who were on systemic immunosuppression. Peripheral blood for TCR sequencing was collected from all dose cohorts at baseline, on cycle 4 day 1, and on cycle 7 day 1. The samples were drawn from a first-in-human, open-label, multicenter phase I dose-escalation trial of ivuxolimab. Adults with locally advanced or metastatic head and neck squamous cell, hepatocellular, melanoma or renal cell carcinoma were enrolled in the trial. Before TCR sequencing, CD4+ and CD8+ T cells were separately sorted from peripheral blood. Genomic DNA was extracted from sorted cells for sequencing of the TCRbeta CDR3 region. The immunoSEQ Assay was used for sequencing of TCRbeta CDR3 regions. Sourced from immuneACCESS, this table was stored by TCRdb with only in-frame sequences that have V and J called. A share of the clones is absent; for the studies checked, an unresolved V gene accounts for under half, and the remainder has no known explanation. The sample records roughly 100,000 clones, just under 85% of which are singletons. In total, the top ten clones hold roughly 1.5% of the sample.

Paper-wide results and their limitations: In partial responders in the 0.1-3.0 mg/kg groups, normalized peripheral clonal expansion was found to be among the lowest, especially among CD8+ T cells. Low levels of normalized T-cell clonal expansion were also seen in some nonresponding patients. At doses from 0.1 to 3.0 mg/kg, clonal expansion was seen in both CD4+ and CD8+ blood T cells between baseline and week 6. After ivuxolimab, more expanded clones were found on average in CD8+ T cells than in CD4+ T cells. Antigen specificity was not determined for the clonally expanded peripheral T cells.

The source of this sequence is an adult with an advanced solid tumor such as melanoma, head and neck, liver or kidney cancer. The sequenced sample was CD4+ or CD8+ T cells sorted from blood, obtained in a trial of the OX40 agonist ivuxolimab. This chain joins TRBV7-9 to TRBJ2-4; TRBD1 is possibly the D segment (6 matching bases). The DNA is as follows: TGTGCCAGCAGCTCGACGGCACAGGGACGGGGAGACATTCAGTACTTC. It translates as CASSSTAQGRGDIQYF.